This entry lists 31 T cell receptor beta chains sequenced from one sample in a study of T cells in Graves' hyperthyroidism and ophthalmopathy. What was amplified from RNA transcripts were TCR beta CDR3 regions. Carried out on the TCR CDR3, a first-round RT-PCR used the HTBI primer set. TCRdb ran MiXCR on the multiplex PCR reads and lists one entry per CDR3 protein. The sample has 250,000 or so distinct CDR3 sequences; over 12% are singletons. Sequencing was carried out using blood. These receptors were collected from a woman aged 45-65 years with Graves' hyperthyroidism that later progressed to Graves' ophthalmopathy.

This clonotype came up a few times. This chain connects TRBV20-1 to TRBJ1-3; 11 bases are a match to TRBD1. CDR1 is DFQATT and CDR2 is SNEGSKA in the germline V gene (reference sequence). This CDR3 is 16 amino acids long. The ends lost 4 bases at V and 0 bases at J; junction bases unmatched: 5. Here the CDR3 reads CSAIWTGGNSGNTIYF. The CDR3 DNA follows: TGCAGTGCTATATGGACAGGGGGCAACTCTGGAAACACCATATATTTT.

The table lists this clonotype with many counts. The rearrangement joins TRBV12-3 or TRBV12-4 to TRBJ1-1, with unresolved D. Deletions cut 7 bases from V and 1 base from J, with 13 bases between. This CDR3 comprises 14 residues. The CDR3 spells CASNPGRANTEAFF. CDR3 in DNA: TGTGCCAGCAATCCAGGACGGGCGAACACTGAAGCTTTCTTT.

The table lists this clonotype with many counts. This sequence joins TRBV6-1 and TRBJ2-1; D might be TRBD1 (6 bases). The V end was cut by 5 bases, the J end by 1 base, with 15 bases between. This CDR3 comprises 16 residues. Germline CDR1 and CDR2: MNHNS and SASEGT. CDR3: CASSCFWGRSYNEQFF. CDR3 DNA: TGTGCCAGCAGTTGTTTCTGGGGGCGATCCTACAATGAGCAGTTCTTC.

The table lists this clonotype with many counts. V is TRBV7-9 and J is TRBJ2-1, with 8 bases matching TRBD1. In germline, CDR1 is SEHNR, CDR2 FQNEAQ (reference sequence). The CDR3 consists of 13 residues. V dropped 3 bases and J dropped 9; count of bases not matched to a gene: 4. This CDR3 reads CASSFPDRVEQFF. CDR3 in DNA: TGTGCCAGCAGCTTTCCGGACAGGGTTGAGCAGTTCTTC.

The sample holds many counts of this clonotype. The junction does not match germline at one end; this may be a read error. The chain recombines TRBV7-7 with TRBJ1-1, with D unresolved. Germline loops: CDR1 SSHAT, CDR2 FNYEAQ (reference sequence). The CDR3 sequence is 15 residues long. The CDR3 DNA is TGTGCTAGCAGCTTAAGCCCCGGACGGTCAACTGAAGCTTTCTTT. Protein: CASSLSPGRSTEAFF.

The chain recombines TRBV5-4 with TRBJ2-7; 12 positions agree with TRBD2. The CDR3 length is 15 residues. Per the germline V gene, CDR1 is SGHNT and CDR2 is YYREEE (reference sequence). J lost 5 bases, V lost 4 bases, and 7 bases had no gene match. The CDR3 DNA reads TGTGCCAGCAGCCAGACTAGCGGGAGTGTCAACGAGCAGTACTTC. It specifies CASSQTSGSVNEQYF.

With regard to this clonotype: Mismatch with germline at one junction end may stem from a read error. This rearrangement joins TRBV19 to TRBJ1-1; D perhaps matches TRBD1 (6 bases). Germline CDR1 is LNHDA and CDR2 is SQIVND (reference sequence). This CDR3 is built from 13 residues. In DNA, the CDR3 is TGTGCCAGCAGTATGGCAGGGGCCACTGAAGCTTTCTTT. Its protein is CASSMAGATEAFF.

This clonotype was seen ten or more times. The V gene is TRBV20-1, the J gene TRBJ1-2, with D unclear. The CDR3 length is 15 residues. Deletions cut 1 base from V and 3 bases from J, with 15 bases between. Germline V CDR1 and CDR2: DFQATT, SNEGSKA (reference sequence). The chain's CDR3 is CSARVSQQGYYGYTF. Here the CDR3 DNA reads TGCAGTGCTAGAGTAAGTCAGCAAGGCTACTATGGCTACACCTTC.

The table lists this clonotype with many counts. This chain joins TRBV12-3 or TRBV12-4 and TRBJ2-1, with 11 positions matching TRBD2. The CDR3 covers 16 residues. The V gene end was trimmed by 2 bases and the J gene end by 5 bases; junction bases not matched to a gene: 5. The CDR3 protein is CASSLLGLAVNNEQFF. As DNA, the CDR3 is TGTGCCAGCAGTTTACTGGGACTAGCGGTAAACAATGAGCAGTTCTTC.

This clonotype has just a few counts. The V and J genes are TRBV7-9 and TRBJ2-5, with a tentative D call TRBD1 (5 bases). Trimming stripped 1 base from V and 4 bases from J, with 19 bases between. CDR3 length: 17 residues. From germline, CDR1 is SEHNR and CDR2 FQNEAQ (reference sequence). CDR3 in DNA: TGTGCCAGCAGCTTAGGATTTTGGGGCTATACAAGAGAGACCCAGTACTTC. It yields the protein CASSLGFWGYTRETQYF.

This clonotype was observed a few times. The chain employs TRBV5-6 and TRBJ2-3; 10 bases are shared with TRBD2. CDR1 and CDR2 (germline): SGHDT, YYEEEE. V was clipped by 0 bases and J by 5 bases; unmatched bases: 0. The CDR3 runs 14 residues. The CDR3 region is CASSLVAGGDTQYF. The CDR3 DNA sequence: TGTGCCAGCAGCTTGGTAGCGGGGGGAGATACGCAGTATTTT. Variable domain in full (rest from reference TRBV5-6 and TRBJ2-3): DAGVTQSPTHLIKTRGQQVTLRCSPKSGHDTVSWYQQALGQGPQFIFQYYEEEERQRGNFPDRFSGHQFPNYSSELNVNALLLGDSALYLCASSLVAGGDTQYFGPGTRLTVL.

This clonotype was counted a single time. The chain has TRBV27 and TRBJ2-1; TRBD2 aligns across 14 bases. Germline V lookup: CDR1 MNHEY, CDR2 SMNVEV (reference sequence). With 6 bases clipped from V and 1 base from J, the junction kept 5 bases outside the gene matches. The CDR3 totals 17 residues. The CDR3 reads CASRGTSGSRSYNEQFF. Written as DNA, the CDR3 is TGTGCCAGCAGAGGGACTAGCGGGAGTCGGTCCTACAATGAGCAGTTCTTC.

There are many counts of this clonotype. This chain joins TRBV12-3 or TRBV12-4 and TRBJ2-2, with D tentatively TRBD1 or TRBD2 (5 bases each). The germline V and J ends were trimmed by 2 bases and 4 bases, with 8 bases remaining between them. The CDR3 has 14 amino acids. CDR3 DNA sequence: TGTGCCAGCAGTTTATTCGGGACCACCGGGGAGCTGTTTTTT. Amino acids: CASSLFGTTGELFF.

This clonotype was observed many times. DNA for the CDR3: TGCAGTGCTAGACGACTAGCGGGACCAGGTGGAAATGAGCAGTTCTTC. Protein: CSARRLAGPGGNEQFF. This chain uses TRBV20-1 with TRBJ2-1; 11 bases align to TRBD2. The CDR3 covers 16 residues. CDR1 is DFQATT and CDR2 is SNEGSKA in the germline V gene (reference sequence). Trimming cost V 2 bases and J 7 bases; bases outside gene matches: 10.

This clonotype was found a few times. The genes are TRBV6-5 and TRBJ2-4; tentative D call: TRBD2 (6 bases). The CDR3 sequence is 16 residues long. Germline lookup yields CDR1 MNHEY and CDR2 SVGAGI. V was shortened by 2 bases and J by 3 bases, with 14 bases between the two germline ends. The CDR3 DNA sequence: TGTGCCAGCAGTTACCTGAACCGGGAGTACAAAAACATTCAGTACTTC. It translates to CASSYLNREYKNIQYF.

This clonotype has only a few counts. This chain joins TRBV20-1 and TRBJ1-5; 9 positions match TRBD1. Trimming at V came to 2 bases and at J to 0 bases, leaving 5 bases not matched to a gene. This CDR3 comprises 16 residues. CDR1 and CDR2 (germline): DFQATT, SNEGSKA (reference sequence). CDR3 sequence reads: CSARHTGGFSNQPQHF. Here the CDR3 DNA reads TGCAGTGCTAGACATACAGGGGGCTTTAGCAATCAGCCCCAGCATTTT.

The V and J genes are TRBV25-1 and TRBJ1-2, with D possibly TRBD1 on 5 matching bases. From germline, CDR1 is MGHDK and CDR2 SYGVNS. V gave up 5 bases and J gave up 3 bases, with 13 bases separating them. The CDR3 is 14 residues long. The CDR3 is CASSNPTRDYGYTF. DNA for the CDR3: TGTGCCAGCAGTAACCCGACCAGGGACTATGGCTACACCTTC.

In its sample, this clonotype was seen many times. The chain is built from TRBV20-1 and TRBJ2-5, with D perhaps being TRBD1 or TRBD2 (6 bases each). The CDR3 loop spans 14 amino acids. The V gene lost 6 bases and the J gene lost 9 bases, with 23 bases spanning the gap. Germline V gives CDR1 DFQATT, CDR2 SNEGSKA (reference sequence). CDR3 nucleotide sequence: TGCAGTGCCCCTAAGGGGGGAGTCGGTGGGGCCCAGTACTTC. This translates into CSAPKGGVGGAQYF.

This clonotype was seen many times. The CDR3 nucleotides read TGCAGTGCTAGTTTAGGCGGGCAGGGGGACATCTATGGCTACACCTTC. Translating gives CSASLGGQGDIYGYTF. The rearrangement links TRBV20-1 to TRBJ1-2; 7 nucleotides match TRBD1. The ends lost 3 bases at V and 4 bases at J; junction bases unmatched: 14. The CDR3 length is 16 residues. The germline V gene encodes CDR1 DFQATT and CDR2 SNEGSKA (reference sequence).

This clonotype has at least ten counts. The chain recombines TRBV12-3 or TRBV12-4 with TRBJ1-1, with a weak D call TRBD1 (6 bases). CDR3 length equals 15 residues. Trimming took off 11 bases at V and 6 bases at J, with 25 bases between the two ends. CDR3: CAVGPGGALEAEAFF. CDR3 coding DNA: TGTGCCGTCGGACCTGGGGGGGCCCTGGAGGCTGAAGCTTTCTTT.

The chain employs TRBV3-1 and TRBJ1-2; no clear D. Between the trimmed V and J ends, which lost 1 base and 8 bases, there was a span of 11 bases. CDR1 LGHDT and CDR2 YNNKEL come from the germline V gene (reference sequence). The CDR3 sequence is 13 residues long. The CDR3 DNA reads TGTGCCAGCAGCCAAGGATTTCTAGGGGGCTACACCTTC. It translates to CASSQGFLGGYTF.

This clonotype was picked up many times. This chain joins TRBV13 and TRBJ2-1, with 11 bases that match TRBD2. The germline V gene has CDR1 PRHDT and CDR2 FYEKMQ (reference sequence). With V trimmed by 0 bases and J by 5 bases, 3 bases remained unmatched. The CDR3 contains 16 residues. CDR3 sequence reads: CASSLGYSGRDNEQFF. In nucleotides, the CDR3 is TGTGCCAGCAGCTTAGGATATAGCGGGAGGGACAATGAGCAGTTCTTC.

This clonotype was seen ten or more times. CDR3 sequence reads: CSAVRSSYEQYF. CDR3 nucleotides: TGCAGTGCGGTACGGAGCTCCTACGAGCAGTACTTC. V gene TRBV20-1 combines with J gene TRBJ2-7; D uncertain. V lost 6 bases to trimming and J lost 0 bases, with 9 bases between them. The CDR3 extends over 12 amino acids. CDR1 and CDR2 (germline): DFQATT, SNEGSKA (reference sequence).

This chain joins TRBV7-9 and TRBJ1-1; 8 nucleotides agree with TRBD1. CDR1 SEHNR and CDR2 FQNEAQ come from the germline V gene (reference sequence). CDR3 length equals 14 residues. J gave up 5 bases and V 4 bases, and 6 bases lay outside the gene matches. The CDR3 protein is CASSSRGLGTEAFF. CDR3 sequence (DNA): TGTGCCAGCAGCTCCAGGGGGCTGGGGACTGAAGCTTTCTTT.

The chain carries TRBV5-1 and TRBJ2-2, with 12 bases lining up with TRBD2. There are 18 residues in the CDR3. J lost 3 bases, V lost 4 bases, and 10 bases had no gene match. Germline V CDR1 and CDR2: SGHRS, YFSETQ. CDR3: CASSPLAGGPRDTGELFF. Written as DNA, the CDR3 is TGCGCCAGCAGCCCACTAGCGGGAGGCCCGCGCGACACCGGGGAGCTGTTTTTT.

There are a few counts of this clonotype. J is TRBJ2-4 and V is TRBV19; D is perhaps TRBD1 (5 bases). The V gene lost 5 bases and the J gene lost 3 bases, with 8 bases spanning the gap. Germline V gives CDR1 LNHDA, CDR2 SQIVND (reference sequence). The CDR3 has 13 residues. The CDR3 nucleotides read TGTGCCAGTAGTTCGGACAACAAAAACATTCAGTACTTC. This sequence encodes CASSSDNKNIQYF.

The sample holds many counts of this clonotype. DNA of the CDR3: TGTGCCTCAGCGGGGAGGTCCTCAAACACCGGGGAGCTGTTTTTT. Translation: CASAGRSSNTGELFF. The chain has TRBV2 and TRBJ2-2, with TRBD2 matching 7 bases. V lost 11 bases, J lost 2 bases, and 11 bases stayed unmatched. Looked up from germline, CDR1 is SNHLY and CDR2 is FYNNEI. The CDR3 runs 15 residues.

This clonotype came up many times. The V gene is TRBV5-1, the J gene TRBJ2-2; D perhaps matches TRBD1 (6 bases). This CDR3 is 15 amino acids long. CDR1 and CDR2 from the germline V gene are SGHRS and YFSETQ. V gave up 2 bases and J gave up 2 bases, with 10 bases separating them. The CDR3 here is CASSFGTSNTGELFF. In DNA form, the CDR3 reads TGCGCCAGCAGCTTCGGGACATCCAACACCGGGGAGCTGTTTTTT.

As to this clonotype: A much larger clone lies a single base off, so this may be a read error. The genes are TRBV28 and TRBJ2-7; 7 positions agree with TRBD1. V shed 8 bases, J shed 6 bases, and the junction held 13 bases outside the gene matches. Germline values: CDR1 MDHEN, CDR2 SYDVKM. CDR3 length: 14 residues. The CDR3 is CASGSKERGREQYF. The CDR3 DNA reads as TGTGCCAGCGGTTCAAAGGAGAGGGGGCGCGAGCAGTACTTC. The full variable domain, with the rest looked up from reference TRBV28 and TRBJ2-7, is DVKVTQSSRYLVKRTGEKVFLECVQDMDHENMFWYRQDPGLGLRLIYFSYDVKMKEKGDIPEGYSVSREKKERFSLILESASTNQTSMYLCASGSKERGREQYFGPGTRLTVT.

This clonotype was seen many times. The chain is built from TRBV5-1 and TRBJ2-1, with 13 bases matching TRBD2. V lost 4 bases to trimming and J lost 6 bases; unmatched junction nucleotides: 4. The CDR3 has 15 residues. Germline CDR1 SGHRS, CDR2 YFSETQ. CDR3 nucleotide sequence: TGCGCCAGCAGCCAGCGGACTAGCGGGAGCAATGAGCAGTTCTTC. It translates to CASSQRTSGSNEQFF.

The sample holds many counts of this clonotype. Here the CDR3 DNA reads TGCAGCGTTGGTCATTGGCGGGACCGCACAGATACGCAGTATTTT. Translating gives CSVGHWRDRTDTQYF. The chain combines TRBV29-1 with TRBJ2-3; possibly TRBD2 for D (6 bases). The germline gives CDR1 SQVTM, CDR2 ANQGSEA. The CDR3 totals 15 residues. Trimming removed 4 bases at V and 1 base at J, with 15 bases between.